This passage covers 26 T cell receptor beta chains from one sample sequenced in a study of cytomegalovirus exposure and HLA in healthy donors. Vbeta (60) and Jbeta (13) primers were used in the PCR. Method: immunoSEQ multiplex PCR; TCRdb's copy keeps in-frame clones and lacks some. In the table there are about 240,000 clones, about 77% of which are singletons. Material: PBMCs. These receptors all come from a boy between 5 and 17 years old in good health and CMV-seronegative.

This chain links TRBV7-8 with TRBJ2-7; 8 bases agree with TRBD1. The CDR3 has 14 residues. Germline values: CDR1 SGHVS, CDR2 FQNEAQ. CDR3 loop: CASVGDRSSYEQYF. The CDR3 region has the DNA TGTGCTAGCGTGGGGGACAGGAGCTCCTACGAGCAGTACTTC.

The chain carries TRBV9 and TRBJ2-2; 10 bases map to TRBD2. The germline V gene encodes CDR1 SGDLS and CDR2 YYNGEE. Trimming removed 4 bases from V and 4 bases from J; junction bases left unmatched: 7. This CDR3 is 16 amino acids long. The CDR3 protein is CASSLSSSGGTGELFF. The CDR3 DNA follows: TGTGCCAGCAGCCTCTCCTCTAGCGGGGGCACCGGGGAGCTGTTTTTT.

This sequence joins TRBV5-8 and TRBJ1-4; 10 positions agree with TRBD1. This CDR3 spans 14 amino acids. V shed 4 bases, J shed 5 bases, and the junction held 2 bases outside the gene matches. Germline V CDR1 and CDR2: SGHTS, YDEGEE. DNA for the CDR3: TGTGCCAGCAGCGCGGGACAGGGGAATGAAAAACTGTTTTTT. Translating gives CASSAGQGNEKLFF.

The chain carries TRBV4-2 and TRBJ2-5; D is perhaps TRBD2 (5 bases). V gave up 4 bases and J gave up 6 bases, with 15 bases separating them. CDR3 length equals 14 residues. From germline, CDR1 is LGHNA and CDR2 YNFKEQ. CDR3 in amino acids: CASSLTGEWKTQYF. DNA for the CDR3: TGTGCCAGCAGCCTCACCGGGGAATGGAAGACCCAGTACTTC.

The CDR3 DNA is TGTGCCAGTAACAGCGGGATAGGGGCAGATACGCAGTATTTT. This encodes CASNSGIGADTQYF. This chain uses TRBV19 with TRBJ2-3, with 7 bases identical to TRBD2. V was clipped by 7 bases and J by 4 bases; unmatched bases: 8. The length of the CDR3 is 14 residues. From germline, CDR1 is LNHDA and CDR2 SQIVND (reference sequence).

CDR3 bases: TGTGCCAGCAGCTTCGAGACAGGGAGCTCCTACGAGCAGTACTTC. Residues: CASSFETGSSYEQYF. The chain has TRBV11-3 and TRBJ2-7; 7 nucleotides align to TRBD1. This CDR3 has 15 residues. V was clipped by 3 bases and J by 0 bases; unmatched bases: 5. Germline CDR1 SGHNT, CDR2 YENEEA.

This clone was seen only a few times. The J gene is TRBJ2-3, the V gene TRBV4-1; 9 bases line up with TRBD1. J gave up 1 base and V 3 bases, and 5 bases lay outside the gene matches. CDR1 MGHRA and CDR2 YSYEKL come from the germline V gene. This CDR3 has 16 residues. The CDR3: CASSQAWTGGTDTQYF. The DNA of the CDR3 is TGCGCCAGCAGCCAGGCGTGGACAGGGGGCACAGATACGCAGTATTTT.

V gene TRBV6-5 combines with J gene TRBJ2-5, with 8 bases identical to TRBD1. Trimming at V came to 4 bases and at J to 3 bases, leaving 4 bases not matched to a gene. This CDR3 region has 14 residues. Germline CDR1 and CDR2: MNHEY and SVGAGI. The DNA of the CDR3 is TGTGCCAGCAGTTTCAGGGGGCGAAAAGAGACCCAGTACTTC. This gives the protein CASSFRGRKETQYF.

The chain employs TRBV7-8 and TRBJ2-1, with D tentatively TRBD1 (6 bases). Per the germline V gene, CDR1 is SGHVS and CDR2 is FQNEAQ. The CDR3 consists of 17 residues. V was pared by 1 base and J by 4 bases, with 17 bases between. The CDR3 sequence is CASSLDGYREIYNEQFF. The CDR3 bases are TGTGCCAGCAGCTTAGACGGGTACAGGGAAATATACAATGAGCAGTTCTTC.

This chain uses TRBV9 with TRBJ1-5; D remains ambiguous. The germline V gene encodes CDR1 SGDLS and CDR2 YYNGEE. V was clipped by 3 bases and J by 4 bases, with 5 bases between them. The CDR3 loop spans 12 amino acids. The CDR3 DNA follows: TGTGCCAGCAGCGCCGGGAATCAGCCCCAGCATTTT. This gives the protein CASSAGNQPQHF.

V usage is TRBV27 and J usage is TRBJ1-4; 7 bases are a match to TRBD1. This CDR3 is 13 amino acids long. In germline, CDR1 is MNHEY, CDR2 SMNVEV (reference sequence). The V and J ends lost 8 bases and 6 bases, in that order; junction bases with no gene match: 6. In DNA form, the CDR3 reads TGTGCCAGCTCACCGGGACAGTATGAAAAACTGTTTTTT. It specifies CASSPGQYEKLFF.

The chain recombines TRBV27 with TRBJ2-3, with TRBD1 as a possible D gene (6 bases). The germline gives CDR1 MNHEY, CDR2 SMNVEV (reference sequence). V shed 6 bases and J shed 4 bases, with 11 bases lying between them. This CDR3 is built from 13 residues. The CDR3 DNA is TGTGCCAGCAGGGACAGCCCGTCAGATACGCAGTATTTT. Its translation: CASRDSPSDTQYF.

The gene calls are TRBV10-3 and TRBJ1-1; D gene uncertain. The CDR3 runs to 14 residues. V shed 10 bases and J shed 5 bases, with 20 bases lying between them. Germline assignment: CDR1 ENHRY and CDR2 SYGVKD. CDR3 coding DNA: TGTGCCACAAAACCGGACTGGACGGGAACTGAAGCTTTCTTT. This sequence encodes CATKPDWTGTEAFF.

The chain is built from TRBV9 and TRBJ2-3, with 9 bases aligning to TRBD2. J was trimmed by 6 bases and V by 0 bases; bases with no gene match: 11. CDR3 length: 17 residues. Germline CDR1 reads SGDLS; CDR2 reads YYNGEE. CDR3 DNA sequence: TGTGCCAGCAGCGTAGTTCCCCTCGCGGGGGGGCGGGATACGCAGTATTTT. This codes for CASSVVPLAGGRDTQYF.

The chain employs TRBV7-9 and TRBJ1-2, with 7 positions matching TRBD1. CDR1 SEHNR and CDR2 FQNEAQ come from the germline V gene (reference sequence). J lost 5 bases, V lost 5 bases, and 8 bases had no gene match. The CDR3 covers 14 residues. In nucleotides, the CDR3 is TGTGCCAGCAGCCCGGCGGGACAGATATATGGCTACACCTTC. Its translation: CASSPAGQIYGYTF.

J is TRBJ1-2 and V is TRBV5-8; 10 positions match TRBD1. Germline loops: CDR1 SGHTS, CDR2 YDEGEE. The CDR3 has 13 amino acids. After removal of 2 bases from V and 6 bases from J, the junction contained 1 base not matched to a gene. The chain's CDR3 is CASSFGQGDGYTF. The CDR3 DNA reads TGTGCCAGCAGCTTTGGACAGGGGGATGGCTACACCTTC. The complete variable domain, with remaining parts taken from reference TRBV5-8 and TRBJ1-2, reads EAGVTQSPTHLIKTRGQQATLRCSPISGHTSVYWYQQALGLGLQFLLWYDEGEERNRGNFPPRFSGRQFPNYSSELNVNALELEDSALYLCASSFGQGDGYTFGSGTRLTVV.

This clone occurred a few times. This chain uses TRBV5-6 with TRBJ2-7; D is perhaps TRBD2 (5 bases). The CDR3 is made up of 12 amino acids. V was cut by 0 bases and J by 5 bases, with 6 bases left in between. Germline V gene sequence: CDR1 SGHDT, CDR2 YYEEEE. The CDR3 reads CASSLGENEQYF. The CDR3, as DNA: TGTGCCAGCAGCTTGGGGGAGAACGAGCAGTACTTC.

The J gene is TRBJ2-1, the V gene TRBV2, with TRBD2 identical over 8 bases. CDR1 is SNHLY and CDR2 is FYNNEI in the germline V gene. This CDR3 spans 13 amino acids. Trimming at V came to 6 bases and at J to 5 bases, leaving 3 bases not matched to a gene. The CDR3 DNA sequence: TGTGCCAGCAGCCTAGCGGGTAACAATGAGCAGTTCTTC. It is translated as CASSLAGNNEQFF.

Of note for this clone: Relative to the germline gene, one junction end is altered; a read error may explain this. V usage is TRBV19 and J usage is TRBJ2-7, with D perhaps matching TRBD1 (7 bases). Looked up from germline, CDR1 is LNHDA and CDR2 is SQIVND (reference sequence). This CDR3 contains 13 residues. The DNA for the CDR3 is TGTGCCAGTAGTATAGGGGCGGAGGGGGCCCTTAGGTTC. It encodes CASSIGAEGALRF.

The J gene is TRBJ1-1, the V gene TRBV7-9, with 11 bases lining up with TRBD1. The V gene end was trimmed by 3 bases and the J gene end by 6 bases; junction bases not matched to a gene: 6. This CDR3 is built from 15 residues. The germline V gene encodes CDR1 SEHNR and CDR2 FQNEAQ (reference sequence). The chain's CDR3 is CASSLGRDRGAEAFF. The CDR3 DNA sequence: TGTGCCAGCAGCTTGGGCCGGGACAGGGGGGCTGAAGCTTTCTTT.

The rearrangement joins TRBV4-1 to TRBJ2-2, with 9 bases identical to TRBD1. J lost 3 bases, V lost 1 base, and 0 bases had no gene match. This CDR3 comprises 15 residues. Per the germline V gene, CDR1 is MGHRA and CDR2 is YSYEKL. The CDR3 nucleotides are TGCGCCAGCAGCCAAGGACAGGGGGACACCGGGGAGCTGTTTTTT. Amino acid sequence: CASSQGQGDTGELFF.

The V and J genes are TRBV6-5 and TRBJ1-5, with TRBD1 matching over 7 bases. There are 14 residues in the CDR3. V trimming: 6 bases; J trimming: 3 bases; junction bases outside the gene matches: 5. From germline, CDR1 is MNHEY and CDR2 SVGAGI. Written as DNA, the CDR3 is TGTGCCAGCAGCCGGGACAGCAACAATCAGCCCCAGCATTTT. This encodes CASSRDSNNQPQHF.

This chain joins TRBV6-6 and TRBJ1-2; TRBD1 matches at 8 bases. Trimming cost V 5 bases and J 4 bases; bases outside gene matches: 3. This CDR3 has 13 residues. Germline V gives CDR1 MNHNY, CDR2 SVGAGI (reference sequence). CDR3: CASSRDRGYGYTF. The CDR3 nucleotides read TGTGCCAGCAGTCGAGACAGGGGCTATGGCTACACCTTC.

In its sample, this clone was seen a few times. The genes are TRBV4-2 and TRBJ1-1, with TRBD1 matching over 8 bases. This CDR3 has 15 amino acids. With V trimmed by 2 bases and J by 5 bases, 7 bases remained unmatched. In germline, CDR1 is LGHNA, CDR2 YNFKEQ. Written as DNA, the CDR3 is TGTGCCAGCAGCCAAATGACAGGGGATAAAACTGAAGCTTTCTTT. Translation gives CASSQMTGDKTEAFF.

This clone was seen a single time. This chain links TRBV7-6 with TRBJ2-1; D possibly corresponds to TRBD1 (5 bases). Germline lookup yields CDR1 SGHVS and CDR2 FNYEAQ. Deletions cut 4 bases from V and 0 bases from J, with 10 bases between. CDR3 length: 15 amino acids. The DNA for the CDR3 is TGTGCCAGCAGCTCAGACAGTAGCTCCTACAATGAGCAGTTCTTC. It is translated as CASSSDSSSYNEQFF.

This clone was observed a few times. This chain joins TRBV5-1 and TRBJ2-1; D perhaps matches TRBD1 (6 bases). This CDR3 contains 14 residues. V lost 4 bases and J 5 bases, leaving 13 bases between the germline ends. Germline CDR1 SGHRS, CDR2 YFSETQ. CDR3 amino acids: CASSKRGSDNEQFF. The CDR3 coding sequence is TGCGCCAGCAGCAAGAGGGGGTCTGACAATGAGCAGTTCTTC.